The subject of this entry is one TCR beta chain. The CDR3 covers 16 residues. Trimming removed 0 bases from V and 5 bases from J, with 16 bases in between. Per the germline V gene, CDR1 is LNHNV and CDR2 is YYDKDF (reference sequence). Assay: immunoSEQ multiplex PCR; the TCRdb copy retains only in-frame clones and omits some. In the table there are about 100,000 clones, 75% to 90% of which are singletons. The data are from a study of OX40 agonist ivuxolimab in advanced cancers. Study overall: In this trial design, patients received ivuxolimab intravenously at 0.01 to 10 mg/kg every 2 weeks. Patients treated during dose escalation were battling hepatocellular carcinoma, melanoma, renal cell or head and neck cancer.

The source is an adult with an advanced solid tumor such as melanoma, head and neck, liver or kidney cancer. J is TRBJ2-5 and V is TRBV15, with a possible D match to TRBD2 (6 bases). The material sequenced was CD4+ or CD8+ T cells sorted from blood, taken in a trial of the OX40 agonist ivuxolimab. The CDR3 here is CATSRDLGLTWETQYF. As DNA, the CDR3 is TGTGCCACCAGCAGAGATTTGGGACTTACGTGGGAGACCCAGTACTTC.